This is a list of T cell receptor beta chains from one sample in a study of CD8 T cells in Susac syndrome. TCRdb fed the immunoSEQ multiplex PCR reads into MiXCR, producing one record per CDR3 protein. The repertoire holds about 130,000 distinct CDR3 sequences, with around 94% as singletons. The specimen sequenced was CD8+ T cells from PBMCs. Source of these receptors: a human donor with Susac syndrome. Both conserved end residues are trimmed from each CDR3.

>TRBJ1-6|TRBV9
ASSGREGPGISPLH
>TRBJ2-1|TRBV7-9
ASSGRFSGTSGDEQF
>TRBJ1-1|TRBV28
ASTKDSYTEAF
>TRBJ2-5|TRBV20-1
SAPRGGSLETQY
>TRBJ2-3|TRBV5-1
ASSLESGGLWTQY
>TRBJ1-2|TRBV6-1
ASTSNYGYT
>TRBJ2-7|TRBV28
ASSFRQGGYEQY
>TRBJ2-5|TRBV29-1
SVETATSGRTNQETQY
>TRBJ2-3|TRBV30
AWSVFTDTQY
>TRBJ2-2|TRBV7-9
ASSFGRGANTGELF
>TRBJ1-1|TRBV7-9
ASTAIANTEAF
>TRBJ1-1|TRBV29-1
SVEDAAAGVEAF
>TRBJ2-4|TRBV12-3/TRBV12-4
ASSWGQIRGKNIQY
>TRBJ2-2|TRBV3-1
ASSQVSPANTGELF
>TRBJ1-2|TRBV28
ASSASQVGYGYT
>TRBJ2-1|TRBV13
ASSLDSGGGTYNEQF
>TRBJ2-5|TRBV11-2
ASSLGPVAGETQY
>TRBJ1-5|TRBV5-4
ASSRGGFDPQPQH
>TRBJ1-1|TRBV12-5
ASGLGGTVVDTEAF
>TRBJ1-1|TRBV20-1
SAREGRATEAF
>TRBJ2-5|TRBV19
ASSVGTHVRETQY
>TRBJ2-7|TRBV4-1
ASSRLAGEAYEQY
>TRBJ1-2|TRBV9
ASSGGGYT
>TRBJ2-7|TRBV6-1
ASSEASDGFYEQY
>TRBJ2-7|TRBV7-9
ASSAPTGSSYEQY
>TRBJ1-2|TRBV3-1
ASSQDGGQINGYT
>TRBJ2-1|TRBV30
AWSSLAGGDHNEQF
>TRBJ2-7|TRBV7-3
ASSVSPGVREQY
>TRBJ1-2|TRBV13
ASSFPGQKNHGYT
>TRBJ2-3|TRBV30
AWSVLNREADTQY
>TRBJ2-1|TRBV6-4
ARKRTGSYNEQF
>TRBJ1-2|TRBV5-1
ASSLFDRPQDYGYT
>TRBJ2-7|TRBV20-1
SARGTSGRDYEQY
>TRBJ2-3|TRBV27
ASSGTGPPTDTQY
>TRBJ2-1|TRBV20-1
SANSARTRDNEQF
>TRBJ1-1|TRBV20-1
SAREAGGLGEINTEAF
>TRBJ2-5|TRBV27
ASKGIQETQY
>TRBJ1-1|TRBV19
ASSRDRGGTEAF
>TRBJ2-3|TRBV20-1
SAHTLAGTPDTQY
>TRBJ2-3|TRBV2
ATDPGLAGTDTQY
>TRBJ2-7|TRBV28
ASSRPDGKDYEQY
>TRBJ1-1|TRBV6-5
ASSRDGMNTEAF
>TRBJ2-1|TRBV6-2/TRBV6-3
ASLRGGGPYNEQF
>TRBJ2-5|TRBV20-1
SASSGGLETQY
>TRBJ1-1|TRBV5-1
ASSLVFGDRTEAF
>TRBJ2-1|TRBV5-1
ASSSGTSGSDEQF
>TRBJ2-1|TRBV30
AWSAGTGEYNEQF
>TRBJ1-1|TRBV6-5
ASSYGDTEAF
>TRBJ2-1|TRBV4-1
ASSQDVGSYNEQF
>TRBJ2-2|TRBV5-6
ASTPGLAGLENTGELF
>TRBJ2-1|TRBV7-9
ASSQTTSVSNEQF
>TRBJ2-5|TRBV4-3
ASSHGTGEETQY
>TRBJ2-2|TRBV28
ASSLYGQGASGELF
>TRBJ2-1|TRBV9
ASNLGDNEQF
>TRBJ1-5|TRBV28
ASNRGTGGNQPQH